The following is a TCR beta chain sequence with its context. The antigen is unknown. This entry is derived from a study of cytomegalovirus exposure and HLA in healthy donors. The study, taken as a whole, reports: In a later analysis, V- and J-gene trimming of beta chains associated with a DCLRE1C missense variant, replicated independently.

It was with 60 Vbeta and 13 Jbeta primers that the PCR ran. The assay was immunoSEQ multiplex PCR, and TCRdb's table has in-frame clones only and misses some. This table holds about 120,000 clones, about 78% found once. The V and J ends lost 0 bases and 3 bases respectively, with 12 bases between them. The CDR3 runs to 16 residues. Germline V CDR1 and CDR2: MNHNY, SVGAGI (reference sequence). The V call is TRBV6-6, the J call TRBJ1-5; D possibly corresponds to TRBD1 (5 bases). Sequenced material: PBMCs. The source of this sequence is a female donor in good health and CMV-seronegative. The CDR3 DNA reads as TGTGCCAGCAGTTACTCGACCAGGGCTTCCAATCAGCCCCAGCATTTT. Its translation is CASSYSTRASNQPQHF.